What follows are 29 T cell receptor beta chains derived from one specimen sequenced in a study of Ad26.COV2.S vaccination and SARS-CoV-2 variants. Some clones are missing from TCRdb's copy, which holds only in-frame ones; the method was immunoSEQ multiplex PCR. The sample lists 350,000 to 500,000 clones; roughly 90% were seen once. The treatment: about 20 received Ad26.COV2.S at low or high dose, single or two shots; about 5 received placebo; per-sample allocation not given. All samples were drawn on day 63, counting from the first vaccine or placebo injection. This specimen consisted of peripheral blood, obtained in a trial of Ad26.COV2.S vaccine versus placebo. The receptors were sampled from a person aged 18-60 years who received the Ad26.COV2.S COVID-19 vaccine or a placebo.

The chain recombines TRBV2 with TRBJ1-4; 8 bases are shared with TRBD1. Germline trimming cut 6 bases from V and 8 bases from J; bases unmatched to any gene: 11. CDR3 size: 15 residues. CDR1 is SNHLY, CDR2 FYNNEI, per germline. CDR3 sequence reads: CASSPSTGEWEKLFF. CDR3 DNA sequence: TGTGCCAGCAGCCCCTCGACAGGGGAATGGGAAAAACTGTTTTTT.

The V and J genes are TRBV18 and TRBJ2-3; no reliable D call. In germline, CDR1 is KGHSH, CDR2 LQKENI. The V gene lost 4 bases and the J gene lost 4 bases, with 9 bases spanning the gap. The CDR3 length is 13 residues. CDR3 residues: CASSQAFADTQYF. The CDR3 bases are TGTGCCAGCTCACAAGCCTTTGCAGATACGCAGTATTTT.

The rearrangement uses TRBV30 and TRBJ1-3, with a tentative D call TRBD1 (5 bases). V was clipped by 4 bases and J by 0 bases, with 16 bases between them. Germline V CDR1 and CDR2: GTSNPN, SVGIG (reference sequence). There are 16 residues in the CDR3. The DNA for the CDR3 is TGTGCCTGGACCAAGTTGGGGGGATTCTCTGGAAACACCATATATTTT. Protein product: CAWTKLGGFSGNTIYF.

The chain is built from TRBV9 and TRBJ2-5; 9 bases match TRBD2. The CDR3 contains 15 residues. Germline V lookup: CDR1 SGDLS, CDR2 YYNGEE. Trimming removed 0 bases from V and 4 bases from J; junction bases left unmatched: 4. The CDR3 DNA sequence: TGTGCCAGCAGCGTAGGCGGGGGGGGCCCAGAGACCCAGTACTTC. It is translated as CASSVGGGGPETQYF.

The J gene is TRBJ2-7, the V gene TRBV5-1; D unresolved. The germline CDR1 and CDR2 sequences are SGHRS and YFSETQ. V lost 3 bases to trimming and J lost 2 bases, with 9 bases between them. The CDR3 runs to 13 residues. The CDR3 region has the DNA TGCGCCAGCAGCTCTGCAGATACCTACGAGCAGTACTTC. This translates into CASSSADTYEQYF.

V is TRBV7-9 and J is TRBJ2-2; TRBD2 aligns across 7 bases. Germline V gene sequence: CDR1 SEHNR, CDR2 FQNEAQ (reference sequence). With 3 bases clipped from V and 3 bases from J, the junction kept 1 base outside the gene matches. The CDR3 has 14 residues. In nucleotides, the CDR3 is TGTGCCAGCAGCTTGGGAGGGGACACCGGGGAGCTGTTTTTT. Translating gives CASSLGGDTGELFF.

The CDR3 region has the DNA TGTGCCAGCAGCCTTGGGACACTGCGGCAAGAGACCCAGTACTTC. Translated: CASSLGTLRQETQYF. This sequence joins TRBV5-4 and TRBJ2-5, with a tentative D call TRBD1 (6 bases). The germline V and J ends were trimmed by 4 bases and 2 bases, with 15 bases remaining between them. Germline CDR1 SGHNT, CDR2 YYREEE (reference sequence). The CDR3 contains 15 residues.

This clone showed up just a few times. The chain recombines TRBV5-1 with TRBJ1-1, with D tentatively TRBD1 (6 bases). CDR3 length equals 15 residues. Germline CDR1 reads SGHRS; CDR2 reads YFSETQ. Trimming cost V 4 bases and J 4 bases, with 17 bases left between them. The CDR3 reads CASSGGHLSSTEAFF. CDR3 nucleotide sequence: TGCGCCAGCAGCGGGGGACATTTATCTTCCACTGAAGCTTTCTTT. Looking up the rest from reference TRBV5-1 and TRBJ1-1 gives the full variable domain: KAGVTQTPRYLIKTRGQQVTLSCSPISGHRSVSWYQQTPGQGLQFLFEYFSETQRNKGNFPGRFSGRQFSNSRSEMNVSTLELGDSALYLCASSGGHLSSTEAFFGQGTRLTVV.

In its sample, this clone was seen a few times. This chain uses TRBV2 with TRBJ2-7; D may correspond to TRBD1 or TRBD2 (5 bases each). Germline values: CDR1 SNHLY, CDR2 FYNNEI. The CDR3 totals 13 residues. V was trimmed by 9 bases and J by 6 bases, leaving 18 bases between them. The CDR3 sequence: CARLVPGRVEQYF. CDR3 coding DNA: TGTGCCAGACTAGTCCCAGGCAGGGTCGAGCAGTACTTC.

J is TRBJ1-5 and V is TRBV7-9; possible D gene TRBD1, 6 bases. Trimming pared 5 bases from V and 2 bases from J, leaving 10 bases between. The CDR3 is 14 residues long. The germline gives CDR1 SEHNR, CDR2 FQNEAQ (reference sequence). CDR3 coding DNA: TGTGCCAGCAGCCAAGGGGGAGGCAATCAGCCCCAGCATTTT. Its translation is CASSQGGGNQPQHF.

This clone was recorded only once. V is TRBV30 and J is TRBJ1-5, with 9 nucleotides matching TRBD1. Trimming took 2 bases from V and 6 from J; bases not matched to a gene: 5. In germline, CDR1 is GTSNPN, CDR2 SVGIG (reference sequence). This CDR3 has 14 amino acids. The CDR3 DNA is TGTGCCTGGAGTCAAAGGACAGGGGCTCAGCCCCAGCATTTT. It is translated as CAWSQRTGAQPQHF. Complete variable domain (other parts from reference TRBV30 and TRBJ1-5): SQTIHQWPATLVQPVGSPLSLECTVEGTSNPNLYWYRQAAGRGLQLLFYSVGIGQISSEVPQNLSASRPQDRQFILSSKKLLLSDSGFYLCAWSQRTGAQPQHFGDGTRLSIL.

There are a few counts of this clone. J is TRBJ1-2 and V is TRBV28, with 9 bases that match TRBD1. Germline V gene sequence: CDR1 MDHEN, CDR2 SYDVKM. The length of the CDR3 is 15 residues. With V trimmed by 2 bases and J by 4 bases, 5 bases remained unmatched. For the CDR3, the DNA is TGTGCCAGCAGTTTAACAGGGGGCGTTGTCTATGGCTACACCTTC. Its protein product is CASSLTGGVVYGYTF.

This clone was counted once. The chain has TRBV7-6 and TRBJ1-5; 7 bases are a match to TRBD1. Unmatched junction bases numbered 15, after V lost 5 bases and J lost 2 bases. The germline V gene has CDR1 SGHVS and CDR2 FNYEAQ. The CDR3 is 18 residues long. DNA for the CDR3: TGTGCCAGCAGCCCCTCGAGGGCAGGGGGTAGCGGCAATCAGCCCCAGCATTTT. Protein sequence: CASSPSRAGGSGNQPQHF.

The chain couples TRBV2 to TRBJ2-3; D may be TRBD1 or TRBD2 (5 bases each). CDR1 SNHLY and CDR2 FYNNEI come from the germline V gene. Trimming pared 4 bases from V and 1 base from J, leaving 15 bases between. The CDR3 covers 16 residues. The CDR3 protein is CASSVLRDPGTDTQYF. The CDR3, as DNA: TGTGCCAGCAGTGTCCTCCGGGACCCCGGCACAGATACGCAGTATTTT.

The chain employs TRBV6-1 and TRBJ1-5; TRBD1 matches 8 bases. In germline, CDR1 is MNHNS, CDR2 SASEGT. The V and J ends lost 0 bases and 5 bases, in that order; junction bases with no gene match: 12. The CDR3 is 18 amino acids. CDR3 sequence reads: CASSEAPRPVRGHQPQHF. CDR3 bases: TGTGCCAGCAGTGAAGCGCCGAGGCCCGTCAGGGGGCATCAGCCCCAGCATTTT.

The chain combines TRBV4-1 with TRBJ1-4; D unresolved. The germline gives CDR1 MGHRA, CDR2 YSYEKL. The CDR3 has 11 amino acids. V was shortened by 1 base and J by 8 bases, with 2 bases between the two germline ends. The CDR3 here is CASSQGEKLFF. CDR3 nucleotides: TGCGCCAGCAGCCAAGGGGAAAAACTGTTTTTT.

The chain recombines TRBV7-8 with TRBJ2-3; D possibly corresponds to TRBD2 (5 bases). CDR3 size: 14 residues. Germline V lookup: CDR1 SGHVS, CDR2 FQNEAQ. V was clipped by 3 bases and J by 4 bases, with 11 bases between them. The chain's CDR3 is CASSFGGLSDTQYF. The CDR3 DNA follows: TGTGCCAGCAGCTTCGGTGGACTTTCAGATACGCAGTATTTT.

In this sample, this clone turned up a few times. This rearrangement joins TRBV7-9 to TRBJ2-2, with 7 bases lining up with TRBD2. Germline-derived CDR1 and CDR2 are SEHNR and FQNEAQ (reference sequence). There are 15 residues in the CDR3. V trimming: 4 bases; J trimming: 5 bases; junction bases outside the gene matches: 7. Here the CDR3 DNA reads TGTGCCAGCAGCTACCGCGGGGGTCGTACCGGGGAGCTGTTTTTT. It encodes CASSYRGGRTGELFF. The whole variable domain, filled in from reference TRBV7-9 and TRBJ2-2, reads DTGVSQNPRHKITKRGQNVTFRCDPISEHNRLYWYRQTLGQGPEFLTYFQNEAQLEKSRLLSDRFSAERPKGSFSTLEIQRTEQGDSAMYLCASSYRGGRTGELFFGEGSRLTVL.

This chain connects TRBV9 to TRBJ2-1, with D possibly being TRBD1 (6 bases). The CDR3 has 15 amino acids. From germline, CDR1 is SGDLS and CDR2 YYNGEE. V was cut by 1 base and J by 5 bases, with 13 bases left in between. CDR3 loop: CASSVIGTSHNEQFF. The CDR3 nucleotides read TGTGCCAGCAGCGTAATCGGGACATCGCACAATGAGCAGTTCTTC.

CDR3 DNA: TGTGCCAGCATTGACAGGGTGAGCTCCTATAATTCACCCCTCCACTTT. Its translation: CASIDRVSSYNSPLHF. V and J are TRBV27 and TRBJ1-6; 7 positions match TRBD1. The ends lost 7 bases at V and 0 bases at J; junction bases unmatched: 6. The germline gives CDR1 MNHEY, CDR2 SMNVEV (reference sequence). This CDR3 comprises 16 residues.

The J gene is TRBJ1-4, the V gene TRBV30; D remains ambiguous. The CDR3 length is 13 residues. The V and J ends lost 3 bases and 4 bases respectively, with 9 bases between them. Per germline, CDR1 GTSNPN and CDR2 SVGIG (reference sequence). The CDR3 DNA follows: TGTGCCTGGAGCTATCAGAATAATGAAAAACTGTTTTTT. The encoded protein is CAWSYQNNEKLFF.

The gene calls are TRBV14 and TRBJ2-1, with 7 bases fitting TRBD1. The J segment lost 6 bases and the V segment lost 2 bases, leaving 4 bases of the junction unmatched. This CDR3 is 14 amino acids long. CDR1 and CDR2 (germline): SGHDN, FVKESK. Written as DNA, the CDR3 is TGTGCCAGCAGCCAAAACAGGGGTGGCAATGAGCAGTTCTTC. The encoded protein is CASSQNRGGNEQFF.

The V and J genes are TRBV6-2 or TRBV6-3 and TRBJ1-6, with D perhaps matching TRBD1 (5 bases). The CDR3 consists of 15 residues. Per germline, CDR1 MNHEY and CDR2 SVGEGT. Trimming removed 0 bases at V and 8 bases at J, with 11 bases between. CDR3 coding DNA: TGTGCCAGCAGTTACTCGACAGAGCAGCATTCACCCCTCCACTTT. Residues: CASSYSTEQHSPLHF.

V usage is TRBV4-1 and J usage is TRBJ2-7; D is tentatively TRBD1 or TRBD2 (6 bases each). The CDR3 is 16 amino acids. Deletions cut 0 bases from V and 9 bases from J, with 21 bases between. Per the germline V gene, CDR1 is MGHRA and CDR2 is YSYEKL. CDR3 sequence (DNA): TGCGCCAGCAGCCAAGATTCACGGGGGACATATCCTGCGCAGTACTTC. This encodes CASSQDSRGTYPAQYF.

The chain carries TRBV7-3 and TRBJ2-1; 8 positions match TRBD2. The length of the CDR3 is 16 residues. V dropped 5 bases and J dropped 8; count of bases not matched to a gene: 14. From germline, CDR1 is SGHTA and CDR2 FQGTGA. CDR3 sequence: CASSHDGTRGGDEQFF. The CDR3 nucleotides are TGTGCCAGCAGCCACGACGGGACTAGAGGTGGCGATGAGCAGTTCTTC.

The chain uses TRBV30 and TRBJ1-2; D call uncertain. The germline V and J ends were trimmed by 8 bases and 4 bases, with 14 bases remaining between them. Germline assignment: CDR1 GTSNPN and CDR2 SVGIG (reference sequence). The CDR3 extends over 12 amino acids. CDR3 loop: CARGYSGYGYTF. The CDR3 DNA follows: TGTGCCCGCGGGTATTCTGGCTATGGCTACACCTTC. The whole variable domain, filled in from reference TRBV30 and TRBJ1-2, reads SQTIHQWPATLVQPVGSPLSLECTVEGTSNPNLYWYRQAAGRGLQLLFYSVGIGQISSEVPQNLSASRPQDRQFILSSKKLLLSDSGFYLCARGYSGYGYTFGSGTRLTVV.

This clone turned up a few times. The rearrangement uses TRBV29-1 and TRBJ2-7; perhaps TRBD2 as D (7 bases). Trimming removed 2 bases from V and 6 bases from J, with 11 bases in between. Germline values: CDR1 SQVTM, CDR2 ANQGSEA. The CDR3 length is 12 residues. In DNA form, the CDR3 reads TGCAGCGTTGAACGGGGGGCAGGCGAGCAGTACTTC. Protein sequence: CSVERGAGEQYF.

V gene TRBV6-5 combines with J gene TRBJ2-1; 10 nucleotides match TRBD1. CDR1 is MNHEY, CDR2 SVGAGI, per germline. After removal of 6 bases from V and 5 bases from J, the junction contained 4 bases not matched to a gene. CDR3 length equals 14 residues. The CDR3 here is CASSRGQGNNEQFF. The CDR3 DNA reads as TGTGCCAGCAGCCGGGGACAGGGGAACAATGAGCAGTTCTTC.

This clone was found a few times. This chain connects TRBV2 to TRBJ1-6, with D possibly matching TRBD1 (6 bases). Germline lookup yields CDR1 SNHLY and CDR2 FYNNEI. Trimming cost V 2 bases and J 8 bases, with 10 bases left between them. The CDR3 covers 14 residues. CDR3 DNA: TGTGCCAGCAGTGAATGGACAGTAGATTCACCCCTCCACTTT. Its protein product is CASSEWTVDSPLHF.